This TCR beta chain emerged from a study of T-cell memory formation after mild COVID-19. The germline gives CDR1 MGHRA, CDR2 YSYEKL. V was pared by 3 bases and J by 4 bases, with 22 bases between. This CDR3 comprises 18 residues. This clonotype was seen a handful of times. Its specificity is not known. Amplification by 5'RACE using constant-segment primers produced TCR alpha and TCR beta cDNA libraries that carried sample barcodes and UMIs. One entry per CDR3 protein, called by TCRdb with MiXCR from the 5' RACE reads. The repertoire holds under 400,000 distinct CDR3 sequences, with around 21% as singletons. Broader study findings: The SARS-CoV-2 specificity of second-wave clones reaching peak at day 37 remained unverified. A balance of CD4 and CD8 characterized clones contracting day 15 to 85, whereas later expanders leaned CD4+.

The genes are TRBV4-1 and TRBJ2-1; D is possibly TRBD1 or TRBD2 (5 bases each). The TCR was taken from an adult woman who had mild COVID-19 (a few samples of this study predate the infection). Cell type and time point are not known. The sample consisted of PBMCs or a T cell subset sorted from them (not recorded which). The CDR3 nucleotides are TGCGCCAGCAGCCAGAACGATATACAGGACTTAAGGTACAATGAGCAGTTCTTC. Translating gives CASSQNDIQDLRYNEQFF.